The clone carrying this T cell receptor (beta chain) was detected only a few times. The target antigen is unknown. Sequencing used immunoSEQ multiplex PCR; TCRdb keeps in-frame clones, though not all of them. Of about 1 million clones detected, 60% to 80% appear once; the ten largest clones hold about 1.5%. CDR1 and CDR2 from the germline V gene are WNHNN and SYGVQD (reference sequence). The CDR3 covers 14 residues. V gave up 3 bases and J gave up 6 bases, with 9 bases separating them. The entry originates in a study of shared clonotypes between healthy human individuals. Broader study findings: Rarefaction revealed incomplete sorted-subset sequencing despite large depth.

The chain recombines TRBV10-1 with TRBJ1-6; D not certain. The specimen sequenced was memory CD4+ T cells sorted from blood. Subset noted: CD45RA-negative fraction. The source of this sequence is a man aged 18-30 years in good health. The CDR3 DNA reads TGCGCCAGCAGTGAATACGGCATTAATTCACCCCTCCACTTT. Translated: CASSEYGINSPLHF.